This TCR beta chain was obtained from a study of shared clonotypes between healthy human individuals. Sequencing was performed with immunoSEQ multiplex PCR; in TCRdb, only in-frame clones are kept and a portion is missing. Here the sample spans 2.3 million or so clones, 93% being singletons. Trimming left V 8 bases short and J 3 bases short, with 13 bases between. The CDR3 loop spans 13 amino acids. CDR1 is SNHLY and CDR2 is FYNNEI in the germline V gene. The gene calls are TRBV2 and TRBJ1-2, with TRBD1 as a possible D gene (5 bases). This receptor was obtained from a young man in good health. Some clones in this sample may be carry-over from other donors' samples. The material sequenced was naive CD4+ T cells from PBMCs. Subset given: CD45RA+ positively selected. As DNA, the CDR3 is TGTGCCAGCGTCCGGGGCGCGGACTATGGCTACACCTTC. It encodes CASVRGADYGYTF.